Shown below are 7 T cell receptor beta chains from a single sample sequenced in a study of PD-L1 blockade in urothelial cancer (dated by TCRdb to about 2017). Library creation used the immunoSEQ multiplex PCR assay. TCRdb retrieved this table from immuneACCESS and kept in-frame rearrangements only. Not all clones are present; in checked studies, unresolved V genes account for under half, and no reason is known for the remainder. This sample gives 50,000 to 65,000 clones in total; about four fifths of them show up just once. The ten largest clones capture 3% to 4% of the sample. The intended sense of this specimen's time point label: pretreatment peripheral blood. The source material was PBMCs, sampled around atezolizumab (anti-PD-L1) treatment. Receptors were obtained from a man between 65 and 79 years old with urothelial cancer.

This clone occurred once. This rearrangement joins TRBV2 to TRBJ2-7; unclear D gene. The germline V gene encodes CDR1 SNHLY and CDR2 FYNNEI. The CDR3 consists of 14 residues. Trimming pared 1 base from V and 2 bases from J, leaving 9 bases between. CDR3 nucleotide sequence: TGTGCCAGCAGTGAAGGGCCCATAACCTACGAGCAGTACTTC. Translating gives CASSEGPITYEQYF.

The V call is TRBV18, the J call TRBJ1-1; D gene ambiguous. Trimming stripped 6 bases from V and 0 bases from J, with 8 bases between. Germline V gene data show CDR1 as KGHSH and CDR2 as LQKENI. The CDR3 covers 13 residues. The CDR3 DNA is TGTGCCAGCTCGGAGGCTATGAACACTGAAGCTTTCTTT. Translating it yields CASSEAMNTEAFF.

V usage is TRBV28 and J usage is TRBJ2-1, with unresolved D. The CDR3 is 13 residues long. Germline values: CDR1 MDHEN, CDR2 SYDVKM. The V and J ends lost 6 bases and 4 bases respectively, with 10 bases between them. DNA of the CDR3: TGTGCCAGCAGCCGTTCTAGGTACAATGAGCAGTTCTTC. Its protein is CASSRSRYNEQFF.

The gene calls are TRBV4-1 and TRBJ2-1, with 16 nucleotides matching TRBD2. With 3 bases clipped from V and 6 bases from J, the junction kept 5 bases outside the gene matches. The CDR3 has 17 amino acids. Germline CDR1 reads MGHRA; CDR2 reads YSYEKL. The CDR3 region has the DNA TGCGCCAGCAGCCAGGGGACTAGCGGGAGGGGAGTCAATGAGCAGTTCTTC. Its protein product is CASSQGTSGRGVNEQFF.

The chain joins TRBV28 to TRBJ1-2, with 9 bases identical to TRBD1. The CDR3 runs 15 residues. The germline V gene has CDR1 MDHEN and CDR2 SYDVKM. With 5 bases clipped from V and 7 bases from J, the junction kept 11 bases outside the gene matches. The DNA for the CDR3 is TGTGCCAGCAGTCTATCCGGGACAGGGTTTCGTGGCTACACCTTC. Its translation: CASSLSGTGFRGYTF.

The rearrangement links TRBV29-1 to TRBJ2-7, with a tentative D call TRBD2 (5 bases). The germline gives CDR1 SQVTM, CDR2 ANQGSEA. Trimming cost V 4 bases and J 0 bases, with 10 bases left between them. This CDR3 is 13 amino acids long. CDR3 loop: CSVGAGSSYEQYF. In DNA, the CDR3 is TGCAGCGTTGGTGCGGGTAGCTCCTACGAGCAGTACTTC.

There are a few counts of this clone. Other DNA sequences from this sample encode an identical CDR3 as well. This CDR3 reads CAWSVGGNTEAFF. The DNA of the CDR3 is TGTGCCTGGAGTGTCGGGGGGAACACTGAAGCTTTCTTT. The gene calls are TRBV30 and TRBJ1-1, with D possibly TRBD1 on 5 matching bases. Germline assignment: CDR1 GTSNPN and CDR2 SVGIG (reference sequence). V dropped 0 bases and J dropped 1 base, with 6 bases sitting between them. The CDR3 contains 13 residues.